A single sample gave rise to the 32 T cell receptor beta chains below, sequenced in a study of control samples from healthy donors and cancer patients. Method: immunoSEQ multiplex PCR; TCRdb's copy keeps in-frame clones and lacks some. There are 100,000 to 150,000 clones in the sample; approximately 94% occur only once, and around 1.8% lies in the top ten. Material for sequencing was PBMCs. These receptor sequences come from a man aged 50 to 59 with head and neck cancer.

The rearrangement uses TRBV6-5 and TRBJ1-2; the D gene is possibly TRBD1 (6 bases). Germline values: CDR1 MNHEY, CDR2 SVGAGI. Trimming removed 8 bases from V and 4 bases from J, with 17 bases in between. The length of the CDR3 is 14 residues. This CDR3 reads CASYRGDVGYGYTF. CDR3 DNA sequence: TGTGCCAGCTATAGGGGGGATGTTGGCTATGGCTACACCTTC.

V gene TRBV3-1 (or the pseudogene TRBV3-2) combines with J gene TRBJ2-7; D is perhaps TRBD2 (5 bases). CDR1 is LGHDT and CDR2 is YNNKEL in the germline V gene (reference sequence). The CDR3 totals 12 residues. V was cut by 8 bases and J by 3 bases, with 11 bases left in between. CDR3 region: CASGRGLYEQYF. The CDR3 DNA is TGTGCCAGCGGAAGAGGGCTCTACGAGCAGTACTTC.

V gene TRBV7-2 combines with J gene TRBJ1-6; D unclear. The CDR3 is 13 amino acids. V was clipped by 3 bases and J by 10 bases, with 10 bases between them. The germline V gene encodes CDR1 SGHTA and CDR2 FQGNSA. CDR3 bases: TGTGCCAGCAGCTTTTCGGTGAGGTCACCCCTCCACTTT. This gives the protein CASSFSVRSPLHF.

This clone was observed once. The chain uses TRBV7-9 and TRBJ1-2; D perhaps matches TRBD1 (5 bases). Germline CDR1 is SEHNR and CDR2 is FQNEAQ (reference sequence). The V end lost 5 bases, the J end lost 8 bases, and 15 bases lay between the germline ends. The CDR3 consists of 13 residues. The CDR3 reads CASSPYGTGGYTF. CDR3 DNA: TGTGCCAGCAGCCCCTACGGGACGGGCGGCTACACCTTC.

DNA for the CDR3: TGTGCCAGCCGCGGCGGCAGCACAGATACGCAGTATTTT. This translates into CASRGGSTDTQYF. This sequence joins TRBV12-3 or TRBV12-4 and TRBJ2-3; D is uncertain. V lost 8 bases to trimming and J lost 0 bases, with 9 bases between them. There are 13 residues in the CDR3.

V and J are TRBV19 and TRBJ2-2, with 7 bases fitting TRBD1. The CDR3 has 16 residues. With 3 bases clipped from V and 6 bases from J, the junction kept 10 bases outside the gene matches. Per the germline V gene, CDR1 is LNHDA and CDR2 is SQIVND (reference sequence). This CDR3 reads CASSILGQVGPGELFF. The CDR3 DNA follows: TGTGCCAGTAGTATCCTCGGACAGGTCGGGCCCGGGGAGCTGTTTTTT.

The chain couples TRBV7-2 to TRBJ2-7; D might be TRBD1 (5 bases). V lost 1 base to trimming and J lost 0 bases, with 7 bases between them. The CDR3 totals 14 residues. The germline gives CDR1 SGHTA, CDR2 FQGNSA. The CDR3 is CASSLGQPSYEQYF. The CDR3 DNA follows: TGTGCCAGCAGCTTAGGACAGCCCTCCTACGAGCAGTACTTC.

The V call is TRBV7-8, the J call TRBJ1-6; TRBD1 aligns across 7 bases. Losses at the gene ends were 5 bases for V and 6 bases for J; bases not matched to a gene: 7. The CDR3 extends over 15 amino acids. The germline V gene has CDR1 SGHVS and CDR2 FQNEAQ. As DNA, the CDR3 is TGTGCCAGCAGCCTCCGGGACAGAACTAATTCACCCCTCCACTTT. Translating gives CASSLRDRTNSPLHF.

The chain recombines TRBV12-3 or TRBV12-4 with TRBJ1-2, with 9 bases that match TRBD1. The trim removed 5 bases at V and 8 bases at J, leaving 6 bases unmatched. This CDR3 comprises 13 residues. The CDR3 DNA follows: TGTGCCAGCAGTCCGACAGGGGGTGACGGCTACACCTTC. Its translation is CASSPTGGDGYTF.

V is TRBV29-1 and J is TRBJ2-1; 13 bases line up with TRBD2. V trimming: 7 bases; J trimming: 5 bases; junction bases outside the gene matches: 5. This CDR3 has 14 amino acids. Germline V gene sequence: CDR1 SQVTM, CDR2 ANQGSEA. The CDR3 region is CSGWTSGGNNEQFF. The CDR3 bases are TGCAGCGGCTGGACTAGCGGGGGTAACAATGAGCAGTTCTTC.

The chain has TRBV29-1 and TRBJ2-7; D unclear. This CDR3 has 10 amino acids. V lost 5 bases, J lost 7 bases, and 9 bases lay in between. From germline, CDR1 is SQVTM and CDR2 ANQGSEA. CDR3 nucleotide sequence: TGCAGCGTTTCGACGGATGAGCAGTACTTC. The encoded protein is CSVSTDEQYF.

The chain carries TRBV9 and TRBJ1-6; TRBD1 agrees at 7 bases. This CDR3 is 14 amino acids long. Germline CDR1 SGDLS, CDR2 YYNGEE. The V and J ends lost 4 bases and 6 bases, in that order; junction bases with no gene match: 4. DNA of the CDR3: TGTGCCAGCAGCCCCAGACAGGGTAATTCACCCCTCCACTTT. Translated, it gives CASSPRQGNSPLHF.

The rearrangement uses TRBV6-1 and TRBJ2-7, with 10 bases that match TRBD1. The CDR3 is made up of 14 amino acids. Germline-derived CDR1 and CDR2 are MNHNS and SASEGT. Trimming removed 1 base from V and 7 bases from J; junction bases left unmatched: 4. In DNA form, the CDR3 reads TGTGCCAGCAGTGAAGGACAGGGGGCGAGGGAGCAGTACTTC. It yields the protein CASSEGQGAREQYF.

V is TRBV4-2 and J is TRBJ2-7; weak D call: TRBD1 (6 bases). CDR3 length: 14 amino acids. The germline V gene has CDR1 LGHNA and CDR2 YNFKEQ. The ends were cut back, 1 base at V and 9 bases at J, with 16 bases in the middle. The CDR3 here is CASSQVLVGAGQYF. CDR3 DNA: TGTGCCAGCAGCCAAGTGTTGGTGGGGGCCGGGCAGTACTTC.

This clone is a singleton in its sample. CDR3 DNA sequence: TGTGCCAGCAGCCCGGGGCCATACTCTGGAAACACCATATATTTT. It encodes CASSPGPYSGNTIYF. The chain combines TRBV7-2 with TRBJ1-3; possible D gene TRBD1, 5 bases. This CDR3 spans 15 amino acids. Trimming took off 5 bases at V and 0 bases at J, with 11 bases between the two ends. From germline, CDR1 is SGHTA and CDR2 FQGNSA.

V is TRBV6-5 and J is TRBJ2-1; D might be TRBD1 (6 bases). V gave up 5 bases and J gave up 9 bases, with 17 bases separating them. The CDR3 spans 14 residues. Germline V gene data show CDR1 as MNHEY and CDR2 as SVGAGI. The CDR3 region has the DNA TGTGCCAGCAGTACGGGACACCCGGCAGGTGAGCAGTTCTTC. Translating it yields CASSTGHPAGEQFF.

CDR3 residues: CASSPQGLNQPQHF. The CDR3 bases are TGTGCCAGCAGTCCACAGGGACTCAATCAGCCCCAGCATTTT. V gene TRBV2 combines with J gene TRBJ1-5, with D maybe TRBD1 (6 bases). The CDR3 length is 14 residues. V was cut by 5 bases and J by 3 bases, with 11 bases left in between. In germline, CDR1 is SNHLY, CDR2 FYNNEI. Drawing the rest from reference TRBV2 and TRBJ1-5, the complete variable domain is EPEVTQTPSHQVTQMGQEVILRCVPISNHLYFYWYRQILGQKVEFLVSFYNNEISEKSEIFDDQFSVERPDGSNFTLKIRSTKLEDSAMYFCASSPQGLNQPQHFGDGTRLSIL.

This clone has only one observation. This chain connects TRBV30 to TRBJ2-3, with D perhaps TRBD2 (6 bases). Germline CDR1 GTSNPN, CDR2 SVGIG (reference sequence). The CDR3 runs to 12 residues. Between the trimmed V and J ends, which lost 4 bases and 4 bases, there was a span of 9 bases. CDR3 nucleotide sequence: TGTGCCTGGACGGAGGGAGCAGATACGCAGTATTTT. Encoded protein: CAWTEGADTQYF.

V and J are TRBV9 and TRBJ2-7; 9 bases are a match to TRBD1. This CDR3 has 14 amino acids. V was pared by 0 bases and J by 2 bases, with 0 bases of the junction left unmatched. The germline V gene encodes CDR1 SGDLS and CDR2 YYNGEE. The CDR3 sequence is CASSVGQGAYEQYF. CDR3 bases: TGTGCCAGCAGCGTAGGACAGGGGGCCTACGAGCAGTACTTC.

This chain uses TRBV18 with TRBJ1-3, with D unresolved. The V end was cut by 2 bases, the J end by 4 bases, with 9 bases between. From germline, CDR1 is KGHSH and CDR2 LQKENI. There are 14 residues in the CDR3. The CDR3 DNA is TGTGCCAGCTCACCAGGCACGGGCGGAAACACCATATATTTT. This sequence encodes CASSPGTGGNTIYF.

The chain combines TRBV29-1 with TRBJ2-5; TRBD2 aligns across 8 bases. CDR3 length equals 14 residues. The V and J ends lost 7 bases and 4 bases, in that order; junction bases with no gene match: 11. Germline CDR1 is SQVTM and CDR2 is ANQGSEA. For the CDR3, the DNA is TGCAGCGGGCTACCGGGACTAGGGGGAGAGACCCAGTACTTC. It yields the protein CSGLPGLGGETQYF.

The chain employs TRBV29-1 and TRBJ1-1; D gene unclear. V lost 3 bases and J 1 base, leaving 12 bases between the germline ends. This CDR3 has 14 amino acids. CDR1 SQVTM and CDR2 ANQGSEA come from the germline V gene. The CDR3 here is CSVEPFTANTEAFF. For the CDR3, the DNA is TGCAGCGTTGAGCCGTTTACAGCGAACACTGAAGCTTTCTTT.

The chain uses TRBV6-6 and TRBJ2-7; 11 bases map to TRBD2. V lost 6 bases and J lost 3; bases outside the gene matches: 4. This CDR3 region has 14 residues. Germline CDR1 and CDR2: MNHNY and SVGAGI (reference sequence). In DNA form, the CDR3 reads TGTGCCAGCAGCTTAGCGGGGGGGCTCTACGAGCAGTACTTC. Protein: CASSLAGGLYEQYF.

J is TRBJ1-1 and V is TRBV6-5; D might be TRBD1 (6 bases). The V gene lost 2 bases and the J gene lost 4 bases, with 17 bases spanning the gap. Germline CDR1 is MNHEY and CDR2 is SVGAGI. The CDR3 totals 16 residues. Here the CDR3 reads CASSYGPGGQGTEAFF. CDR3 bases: TGTGCCAGCAGTTACGGTCCGGGGGGCCAGGGCACTGAAGCTTTCTTT.

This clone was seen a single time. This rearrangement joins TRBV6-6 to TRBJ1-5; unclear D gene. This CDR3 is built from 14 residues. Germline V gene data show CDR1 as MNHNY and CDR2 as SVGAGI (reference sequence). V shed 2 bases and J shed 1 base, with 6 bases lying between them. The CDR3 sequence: CASSYGESNQPQHF. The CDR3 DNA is TGTGCCAGCAGTTACGGGGAGAGCAATCAGCCCCAGCATTTT.

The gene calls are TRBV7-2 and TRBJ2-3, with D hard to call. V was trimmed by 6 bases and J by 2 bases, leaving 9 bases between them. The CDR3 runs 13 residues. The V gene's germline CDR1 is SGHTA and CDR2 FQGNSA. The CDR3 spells CASSLRNTDTQYF. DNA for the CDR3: TGTGCCAGCAGTTTAAGGAACACAGATACGCAGTATTTT.

The CDR3 loop is CASSRGRVATDTQYF. CDR3 nucleotide sequence: TGTGCCAGTAGTAGGGGACGGGTTGCCACAGATACGCAGTATTTT. The chain recombines TRBV19 with TRBJ2-3, with D tentatively TRBD1 or TRBD2 (5 bases each). V lost 4 bases, J lost 2 bases, and 13 bases lay in between. CDR1 and CDR2 (germline): LNHDA, SQIVND (reference sequence). The CDR3 contains 15 residues.

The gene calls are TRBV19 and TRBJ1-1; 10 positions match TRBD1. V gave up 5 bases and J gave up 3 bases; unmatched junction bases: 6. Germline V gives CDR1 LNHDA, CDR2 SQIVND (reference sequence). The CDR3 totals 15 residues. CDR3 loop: CASSVSGQGYTEAFF. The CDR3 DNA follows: TGTGCCAGTAGTGTATCGGGACAGGGGTACACTGAAGCTTTCTTT.

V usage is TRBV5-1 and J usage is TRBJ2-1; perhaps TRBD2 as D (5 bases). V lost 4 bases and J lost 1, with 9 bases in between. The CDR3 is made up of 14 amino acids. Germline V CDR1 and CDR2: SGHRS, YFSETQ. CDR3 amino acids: CASSLEGSYNEQFF. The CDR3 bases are TGCGCCAGCAGCCTCGAGGGTTCCTACAATGAGCAGTTCTTC.

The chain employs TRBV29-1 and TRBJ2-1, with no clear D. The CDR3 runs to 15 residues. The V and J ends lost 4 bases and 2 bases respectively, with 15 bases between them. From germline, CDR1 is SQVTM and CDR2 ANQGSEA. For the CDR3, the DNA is TGCAGCGTTGTAGGGCAAGACCCTCCCTACAATGAGCAGTTCTTC. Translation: CSVVGQDPPYNEQFF.

In DNA, the CDR3 is TGTGCCAGCAGTCGGACAGTTTCACCCCTCCACTTT. Residues: CASSRTVSPLHF. The J gene is TRBJ1-6, the V gene TRBV28; tentative D call: TRBD1 (6 bases). Germline V gene data show CDR1 as MDHEN and CDR2 as SYDVKM. The CDR3 spans 12 residues. V lost 5 bases, J lost 9 bases, and 8 bases lay in between. Using reference TRBV28 and TRBJ1-6 for the parts outside the CDR3, the full variable domain is DVKVTQSSRYLVKRTGEKVFLECVQDMDHENMFWYRQDPGLGLRLIYFSYDVKMKEKGDIPEGYSVSREKKERFSLILESASTNQTSMYLCASSRTVSPLHFGNGTRLTVT.

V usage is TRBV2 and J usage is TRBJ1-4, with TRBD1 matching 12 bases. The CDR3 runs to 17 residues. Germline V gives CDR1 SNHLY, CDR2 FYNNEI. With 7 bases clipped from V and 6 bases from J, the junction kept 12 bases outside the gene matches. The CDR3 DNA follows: TGTGCCAGCACCAAGCGGGGGACAGGGGGCCGGGATGAAAAACTGTTTTTT. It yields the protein CASTKRGTGGRDEKLFF.